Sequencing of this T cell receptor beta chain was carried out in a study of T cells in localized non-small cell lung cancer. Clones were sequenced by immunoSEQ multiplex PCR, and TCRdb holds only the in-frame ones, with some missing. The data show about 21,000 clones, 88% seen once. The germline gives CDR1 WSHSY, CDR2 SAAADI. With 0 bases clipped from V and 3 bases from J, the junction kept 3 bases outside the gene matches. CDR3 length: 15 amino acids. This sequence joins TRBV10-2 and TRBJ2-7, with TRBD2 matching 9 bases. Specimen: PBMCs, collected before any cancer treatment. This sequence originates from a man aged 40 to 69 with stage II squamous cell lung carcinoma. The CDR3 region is CASSESASGIYEQYF. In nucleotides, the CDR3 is TGCGCCAGCAGTGAGTCGGCTAGCGGGATCTACGAGCAGTACTTC.